This T cell receptor beta chain was recorded in a study of technical replicates of blood from several donors. This CDR3 is 13 amino acids long. Per germline, CDR1 GTSNPN and CDR2 SVGIG (reference sequence). Trimming took 5 bases from V and 8 from J, leaving 18 bases between them. This clone was counted only a few times. Only in-frame clones appear in the TCRdb table, and some are missing; sequencing was by immunoSEQ multiplex PCR. Found here are about 81,000 clones, around four fifths of them singletons; the top ten hold around 3.9%. The rearrangement uses TRBV30 and TRBJ1-1, with a weak D call TRBD1 (6 bases). The material sequenced was PBMCs. The clonotype comes from a human donor in good health. Some clones in this sample may be carry-over from other donors' samples. The CDR3 nucleotides read TGTGCCTGGTATTGGGGGGGCTCAATCGAAGCTTTCTTT. It codes for CAWYWGGSIEAFF.